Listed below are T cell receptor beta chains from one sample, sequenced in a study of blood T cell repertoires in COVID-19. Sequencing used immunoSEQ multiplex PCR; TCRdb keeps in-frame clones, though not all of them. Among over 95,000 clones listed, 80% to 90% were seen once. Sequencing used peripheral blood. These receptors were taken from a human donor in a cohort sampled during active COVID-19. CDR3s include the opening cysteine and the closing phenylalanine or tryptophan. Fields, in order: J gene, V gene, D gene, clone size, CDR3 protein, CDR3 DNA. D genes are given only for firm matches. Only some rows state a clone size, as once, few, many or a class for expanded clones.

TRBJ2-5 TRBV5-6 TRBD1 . CASSIRQGLETQYF TGTGCCAGCAGCATCCGACAGGGTTTAGAGACCCAGTACTTC
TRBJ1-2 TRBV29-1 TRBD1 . CSVLQGAYGYTF TGCAGCGTGCTGCAGGGGGCCTATGGCTACACCTTC
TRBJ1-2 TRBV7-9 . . CASSLDQGKGYTF TGTGCCAGCAGCTTAGACCAGGGTAAAGGCTACACCTTC
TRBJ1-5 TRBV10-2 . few CASSDWTAYNQPQHF TGCGCCAGCAGTGACTGGACAGCCTATAATCAGCCCCAGCATTTT
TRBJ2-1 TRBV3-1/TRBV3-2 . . CASSQASNNEQFF TGTGCCAGCAGCCAAGCTAGCAACAATGAGCAGTTCTTC
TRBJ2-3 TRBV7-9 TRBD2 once CASSFTRGGTDTQYF TGTGCCAGCAGCTTTACGCGGGGGGGCACAGATACGCAGTATTTT
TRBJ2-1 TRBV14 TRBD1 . CASSRDRGYEQFF TGTGCCAGCAGCAGGGACAGGGGCTATGAGCAGTTCTTC
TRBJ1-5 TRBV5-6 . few CASSLRRDQPQHF TGTGCCAGCAGCTTGCGACGGGATCAGCCCCAGCATTTT
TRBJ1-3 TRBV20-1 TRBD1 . CSASMLGQGNTGNTIYF TGCAGTGCTAGTATGCTGGGACAGGGCAACACTGGAAACACCATATATTTT
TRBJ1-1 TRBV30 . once CAWLAYTEAFF TGTGCCTGGTTAGCCTACACTGAAGCTTTCTTT
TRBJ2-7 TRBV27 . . CASTPDPGRAYEQYF TGTGCCAGTACTCCTGACCCGGGCAGGGCCTACGAGCAGTACTTC
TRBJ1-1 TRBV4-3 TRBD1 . CASSQETGGFGADGGMNTEAFF TGCGCCAGCAGCCAAGAGACAGGGGGTTTTGGTGCCGATGGGGGGATGAACACTGAAGCTTTCTTT
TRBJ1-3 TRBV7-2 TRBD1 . CASSFRRGLSGNTIYF TGTGCCAGCAGCTTCCGCAGGGGGCTCAGTGGAAACACCATATATTTT